The 19 T cell receptor beta chains below all came from one sample that was sequenced in a study of post-analysis software for immune sequencing data. Study results and limitations: A handful of TRBV segments appeared more often in patients than in controls, and TRBV5-6, TRBV5-1 and TRBV20-1 were among these.

The authors incorporated unique molecular identifiers into the TCR beta cDNA libraries. MiXCR, applied by TCRdb to the PCR reads, yields one record per CDR3 protein. The table shows 350,000 to 500,000 distinct CDR3 sequences, with approximately 39% occurring only once. For these TCRs, the target antigens are not known. The sequencing sample was made of blood. These TCRs come from a girl aged 2-15 years with multiple sclerosis.

The chain couples TRBV2 to TRBJ2-4; D is ambiguous. Between the trimmed V and J ends, which lost 4 bases and 8 bases, there was a span of 6 bases. This CDR3 spans 11 amino acids. Germline V gene sequence: CDR1 SNHLY, CDR2 FYNNEI. For the CDR3, the DNA is TGTGCCAGCAGTGGCCTTTACATTCAGTACTTC. It is translated as CASSGLYIQYF.

Only one count was recorded for this clonotype. This sequence joins TRBV6-1 and TRBJ2-1, with 13 bases aligning to TRBD2. The J call may be in error: the DNA end matches TRBJ2-7 better. Per the germline V gene, CDR1 is MNHNS and CDR2 is SASEGT. CDR3 size: 15 residues. The CDR3 nucleotides read TGTGCCAGCAGTGAACGGACTAGCGGGGGATACGAGCAGTACTTC. Translated, it gives CASSERTSGGYEQYF.

This clonotype was counted a few times. The chain employs TRBV20-1 and TRBJ2-3, with 7 bases matching TRBD1. J lost 2 bases, V lost 4 bases, and 6 bases had no gene match. This CDR3 is 14 amino acids long. Germline-derived CDR1 and CDR2 are DFQATT and SNEGSKA (reference sequence). CDR3 region: CSAKRQGNTDTQYF. In DNA, the CDR3 is TGCAGTGCTAAAAGACAGGGAAACACAGATACGCAGTATTTT.

This clonotype was detected only a few times. The genes are TRBV25-1 and TRBJ2-3; 11 nucleotides line up with TRBD2. From germline, CDR1 is MGHDK and CDR2 SYGVNS. V lost 0 bases and J lost 1; bases outside the gene matches: 12. This CDR3 is built from 20 residues. CDR3 bases: TGTGCCAGCAGTGAATATCCGCTTAGCGGGAGGGTTGATGGCACAGATACGCAGTATTTT. Translated, it gives CASSEYPLSGRVDGTDTQYF.

As regards this clonotype: Sequence at one end of the junction differs from germline and may be a read error. V is TRBV6-5 and J is TRBJ1-1; no clear D gene. CDR3 length equals 13 residues. Per the germline V gene, CDR1 is MNHEY and CDR2 is SVGAGI. This CDR3 is CTSMSGVKTEAFF. DNA for the CDR3: TGTACCAGCATGTCTGGGGTGAAGACTGAAGCTTTCTTT.

V gene TRBV29-1 combines with J gene TRBJ2-1; D gene ambiguous. The CDR3 is 14 amino acids. V lost 6 bases and J 0 bases, leaving 12 bases between the germline ends. The germline gives CDR1 SQVTM, CDR2 ANQGSEA. The CDR3 DNA reads as TGCAGCGTCGTTCTTTTAAACTCCTACAATGAGCAGTTCTTC. Protein sequence: CSVVLLNSYNEQFF.

In this sample, this clonotype turned up many times. The chain joins TRBV5-1 to TRBJ2-7; unclear D gene. Trimming removed 4 bases at V and 0 bases at J, with 14 bases between. The CDR3 loop spans 15 amino acids. Germline V lookup: CDR1 SGHRS, CDR2 YFSETQ. As DNA, the CDR3 is TGCGCCAGCAGCCCCGGAGCAGGATCCTCCTACGAGCAGTACTTC. This translates into CASSPGAGSSYEQYF.

This chain's CDR3 is CSVVGLAGIQETQYF. In DNA form, the CDR3 reads TGCAGCGTTGTCGGGCTAGCGGGGATCCAAGAGACCCAGTACTTC. This sequence joins TRBV29-1 and TRBJ2-5, with 9 bases aligning to TRBD2. Germline CDR1 SQVTM, CDR2 ANQGSEA. This CDR3 spans 15 amino acids. V was pared by 4 bases and J by 1 base, with 7 bases of the junction left unmatched.

This clonotype was seen many times. J is TRBJ2-5 and V is TRBV7-9, with D perhaps TRBD1 (6 bases). The CDR3 consists of 14 residues. V shed 7 bases and J shed 4 bases, with 16 bases lying between them. The V gene's germline CDR1 is SEHNR and CDR2 FQNEAQ (reference sequence). CDR3 DNA: TGTGCCAGCACAGAAAGCTCAGGGGCAGAGACCCAGTACTTC. This translates into CASTESSGAETQYF. Using reference TRBV7-9 and TRBJ2-5 for the parts outside the CDR3, the full variable domain is DTGVSQNPRHKITKRGQNVTFRCDPISEHNRLYWYRQTLGQGPEFLTYFQNEAQLEKSRLLSDRFSAERPKGSFSTLEIQRTEQGDSAMYLCASTESSGAETQYFGPGTRLLVL.

This sequence joins TRBV6-5 and TRBJ1-4; D remains ambiguous. V dropped 0 bases and J dropped 2 bases, with 13 bases sitting between them. CDR1 is MNHEY, CDR2 SVGAGI, per germline. CDR3 length: 17 residues. In nucleotides, the CDR3 is TGTGCCAGCAGTTACTCGGTTCGCGGAGCGACTAATGAAAAACTGTTTTTT. It encodes CASSYSVRGATNEKLFF.

This clonotype was seen at least ten times. The chain recombines TRBV7-9 with TRBJ2-1, with TRBD2 matching 7 bases. The CDR3 spans 12 residues. Per germline, CDR1 SEHNR and CDR2 FQNEAQ (reference sequence). J lost 12 bases, V lost 1 base, and 3 bases had no gene match. The CDR3 loop reads CASSLERGGQFF. Written as DNA, the CDR3 is TGTGCCAGCAGCTTAGAACGCGGGGGGCAGTTCTTC.

The chain is built from TRBV28 and TRBJ2-3; 11 nucleotides agree with TRBD2. Germline CDR1 is MDHEN and CDR2 is SYDVKM. V lost 6 bases to trimming and J lost 1 base; unmatched junction nucleotides: 12. The CDR3 is 18 amino acids. The CDR3 loop is CASSPGRTSGSGTDTQYF. The CDR3 nucleotides are TGTGCCAGCAGCCCGGGTAGGACTAGCGGGTCAGGCACAGATACGCAGTATTTT.

A word on this clonotype: A read error may account for a junction end that differs from germline. The V gene is TRBV29-1, the J gene TRBJ2-5, with TRBD1 matching over 7 bases. Germline CDR1 SQVTM, CDR2 ANQGSEA. The CDR3 has 15 amino acids. DNA of the CDR3: TGCAGCGTCGTCTCGCAGGGGACAGCATTGGAGACCCGGTACTTC. Protein: CSVVSQGTALETRYF.

The chain carries TRBV7-2 and TRBJ2-2, with a possible D match to TRBD2 (6 bases). Germline loops: CDR1 SGHTA, CDR2 FQGNSA. Trimming left V 2 bases short and J 3 bases short, with 10 bases between. The CDR3 length is 15 residues. The DNA for the CDR3 is TGTGCCAGCAGCTTACAGGGCGGGGACACCGGGGAGCTGTTTTTT. It specifies CASSLQGGDTGELFF.

This clonotype was counted a few times. The chain combines TRBV9 with TRBJ2-1; no reliable D call. The germline gives CDR1 SGDLS, CDR2 YYNGEE. The CDR3 spans 15 residues. The V gene lost 2 bases and the J gene lost 1 base, with 10 bases spanning the gap. The CDR3 sequence: CASSVLGISYNEQFF. CDR3 nucleotide sequence: TGTGCCAGCAGCGTTTTGGGTATTTCCTACAATGAGCAGTTCTTC.

This clonotype was seen once. The V gene is TRBV14, the J gene TRBJ2-6; D gene uncertain. Germline V gives CDR1 SGHDN, CDR2 FVKESK. V lost 4 bases and J lost 3, with 13 bases in between. The CDR3 consists of 16 residues. CDR3 protein: CASSPLTGGGANVLTF. CDR3 DNA: TGTGCCAGCAGCCCCCTTACCGGCGGTGGGGCCAACGTCCTGACTTTC. Using reference TRBV14 and TRBJ2-6 for the parts outside the CDR3, the full variable domain is EAGVTQFPSHSVIEKGQTVTLRCDPISGHDNLYWYRRVMGKEIKFLLHFVKESKQDESGMPNNRFLAERTGGTYSTLKVQPAELEDSGVYFCASSPLTGGGANVLTFGAGSRLTVL.

The DNA of the CDR3 is TGTGCCAGCAGCTTTCAACACGGAGGGTCCTCCTACAATGAGCAGTTCTTC. Amino acids: CASSFQHGGSSYNEQFF. The genes are TRBV11-2 and TRBJ2-1; weak D call: TRBD2 (6 bases). The CDR3 totals 17 residues. Germline loops: CDR1 SGHAT, CDR2 FQNNGV. Trimming cost V 3 bases and J 0 bases, with 15 bases left between them.

The rearrangement uses TRBV7-3 and TRBJ2-7; 8 nucleotides match TRBD2. Germline-derived CDR1 and CDR2 are SGHTA and FQGTGA. The trim removed 5 bases at V and 0 bases at J, leaving 3 bases unmatched. CDR3 length equals 14 residues. The CDR3 DNA reads TGTGCCAGCAGCGCGGGAGGCAGCTCCTACGAGCAGTACTTC. Translated, it gives CASSAGGSSYEQYF.

In its sample, this clonotype was seen a few times. This chain uses TRBV7-2 with TRBJ2-5; 9 bases line up with TRBD2. Germline lookup yields CDR1 SGHTA and CDR2 FQGNSA. This CDR3 is 15 amino acids long. V lost 3 bases to trimming and J lost 10 bases; unmatched junction nucleotides: 12. This chain's CDR3 is CASSLMLAGLGGQYF. CDR3 nucleotide sequence: TGTGCCAGCAGCTTGATGCTAGCGGGATTGGGTGGCCAGTACTTC.